This T cell receptor (beta chain) was sequenced in a study of technical replicates of blood from a handful of donors. Method: immunoSEQ multiplex PCR; TCRdb's copy keeps in-frame clones and lacks some. Counted here are over 55,000 clones, about 89% occurring once; the ten biggest clones make up about 5.2%. Germline V gene data show CDR1 as LGHNA and CDR2 as YSLEER. This CDR3 has 15 residues. V lost 3 bases, J lost 10 bases, and 8 bases stayed unmatched. The sequenced sample was PBMCs. The chain employs TRBV4-3 and TRBJ1-6; 8 positions agree with TRBD1. The sequence was collected from a human donor in good health. Some clones in this sample may be carry-over from other donors' samples. CDR3 nucleotide sequence: TGCGCCAGCAGCCAGCAACAGGGGGTGGCGTCACCCCTCCACTTT. The encoded protein is CASSQQQGVASPLHF.